This TCR beta chain was profiled in a study of radiation and T cells in renal cell carcinoma. Study outcomes and limitations: In blood, top tumor clones expanded by 2 weeks, shrinking by 4.

On this clone: Its antigen is unknown.

This CDR3 has 13 residues. The V gene's germline CDR1 is MNHNS and CDR2 SASEGT. Trimming cost V 4 bases and J 3 bases, with 10 bases left between them. Some clones are missing from TCRdb's copy, which holds only in-frame ones; the method was immunoSEQ multiplex PCR. The table has some 140,000 clones, around nine tenths seen once. Documented time point: baseline pretreatment blood. Treatment here: 15 Gy SBRT to primary tumor, nephrectomy 4 weeks later. After SBRT, blood was collected at 2 and 4 weeks, plus baseline. This receptor was identified in a woman aged 50 to 60 with renal cell carcinoma. The source material was blood, sampled from a patient whose treatment included radiotherapy and nephrectomy. The chain carries TRBV6-1 and TRBJ2-7; TRBD2 might be the D (5 bases). The CDR3 DNA follows: TGTGCCAGCAGTGGAGGGCCGAACTACGAGCAGTACTTC. Encoded protein: CASSGGPNYEQYF.